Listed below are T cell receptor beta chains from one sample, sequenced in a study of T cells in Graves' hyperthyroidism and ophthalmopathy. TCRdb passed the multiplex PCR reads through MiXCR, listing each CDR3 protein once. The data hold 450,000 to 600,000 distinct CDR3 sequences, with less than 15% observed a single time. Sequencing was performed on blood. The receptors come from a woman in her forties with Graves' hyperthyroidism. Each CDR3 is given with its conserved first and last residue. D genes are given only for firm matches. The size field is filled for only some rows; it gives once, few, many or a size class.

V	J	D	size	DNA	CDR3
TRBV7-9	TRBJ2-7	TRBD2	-	TGTGCCAGCAGCTTAGTTGGGACTAAATACGAGCAGTACTTC	CASSLVGTKYEQYF
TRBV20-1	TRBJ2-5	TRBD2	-	TGCAGTGCTACCACCCCGCGGGGGAATCAAGAGACCCAGTACTTC	CSATTPRGNQETQYF
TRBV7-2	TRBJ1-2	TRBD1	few	TGTGCCAGCAGCGCCGCATCCGGGACAGGGGGCCGTGGCTACACCTTC	CASSAASGTGGRGYTF
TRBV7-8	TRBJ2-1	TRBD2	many	TGTGCCAGCAGCTTAGCGACTAGCGACAAGCAGTTCTTC	CASSLATSDKQFF
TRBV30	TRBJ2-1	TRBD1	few	TGTGCCTGGGTGCATGACAGGGCCACTGGTCGTTACAATGAGCAGTTCTTC	CAWVHDRATGRYNEQFF
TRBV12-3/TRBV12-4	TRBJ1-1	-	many	TGTGCCAGCAGTTTAGAATTTAGGGGGAACACTGAAGCTTTCTTT	CASSLEFRGNTEAFF
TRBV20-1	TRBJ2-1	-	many	TGCAGTGCTAGGCCCCCGCTAAAGGCTGAGCAGTTCTTC	CSARPPLKAEQFF
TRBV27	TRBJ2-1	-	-	TGTGCCAGCAGTTTCCCCGGGAAGAGTAATGAGCAGTTCTTC	CASSFPGKSNEQFF
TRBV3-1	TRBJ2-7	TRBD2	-	TGTGCCAGCAGCCAAGAGGCTAGCGGGCGACCCCCGGACGAGCAGTACTTC	CASSQEASGRPPDEQYF
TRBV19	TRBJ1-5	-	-	TGTGCCAGTAGTATCGGTACAGGACATAATAGCAATCAGCCCCAGCATTTT	CASSIGTGHNSNQPQHF
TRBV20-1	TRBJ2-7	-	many	TGCAGTGCTGGAGGGGGGGAGACCCACGAGCAGTACTTC	CSAGGGETHEQYF
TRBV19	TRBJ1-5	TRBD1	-	TGTGCCAGTATAAGGACAGGGCCCAATCAGCCCCAGCATTTT	CASIRTGPNQPQHF
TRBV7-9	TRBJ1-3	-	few	TGTGCCAGCAGCCCACGACAGACCCCTGGAAACACCATATATTTT	CASSPRQTPGNTIYF
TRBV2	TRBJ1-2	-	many	TGTGCCAGAGGAGATTATGGCTACACCTTC	CARGDYGYTF
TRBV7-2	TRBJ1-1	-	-	TGTGCCAGCAACCCGTCGGCGCTTCAGGGGATGAACACTGAAGCTTTCTTT	CASNPSALQGMNTEAFF
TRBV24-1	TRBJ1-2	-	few	TGTGCCACCAGTGATCCTTGGGACGAATACTACACCTTC	CATSDPWDEYYTF
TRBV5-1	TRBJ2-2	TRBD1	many	TGCGCCAGCAGCTCGGGGACAGACACCGGGGAGCTGTTTTTT	CASSSGTDTGELFF
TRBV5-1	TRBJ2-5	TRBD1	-	TGCGCCAGCTGGGACAGTGGCAGGAAGACCCAGTACTTC	CASWDSGRKTQYF
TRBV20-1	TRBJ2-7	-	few	TGCAGTGCTAGAGAAGGGGCGGCCTACGAGCAGTACTTC	CSAREGAAYEQYF
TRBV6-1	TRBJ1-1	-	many	TGTGCCAGCAGGACAGAGATGAACACTGAAGCTTTCTTT	CASRTEMNTEAFF
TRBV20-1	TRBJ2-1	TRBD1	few	TGCAGTGGTTGGGCAGGGGGCGCAAGATCCTACAATGAGCAGTTCTTC	CSGWAGGARSYNEQFF
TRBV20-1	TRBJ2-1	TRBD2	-	TGCAGTGCTGACACTAGCGGGAGTCTAAATGAGCAGTTCTTC	CSADTSGSLNEQFF
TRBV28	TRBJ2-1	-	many	TGTGCCAGCAGTTTTGAGGATGAGCAGTTCTTC	CASSFEDEQFF
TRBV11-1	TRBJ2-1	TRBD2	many	TGTGCCAGCAGCATCCTAACTAGCGGGAGATTTAATGAGCAGTTCTTC	CASSILTSGRFNEQFF
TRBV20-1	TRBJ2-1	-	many	TGCAGTGCAAGAACGGTGTACAATGAGCAGTTCTTC	CSARTVYNEQFF
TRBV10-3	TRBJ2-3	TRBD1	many	TGTGCCATCAGTGAATGGGACAGGGGGACAGATACGCAGTATTTT	CAISEWDRGTDTQYF
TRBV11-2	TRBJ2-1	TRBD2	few	TGTGCCAGCAGCTTAAGTTTCGGCGGGAGTTCTAGCAATGAGCAGTTCTTC	CASSLSFGGSSSNEQFF
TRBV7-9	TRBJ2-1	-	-	TGTGCCAGCAGCTTATCTCCAGACCACAATGAGCAGTTCTTC	CASSLSPDHNEQFF
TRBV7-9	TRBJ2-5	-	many	TGTGCCAGCAGCGTCTCCCGGGACCAAGAGACCCAGTACTTC	CASSVSRDQETQYF
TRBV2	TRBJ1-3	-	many	TGTGCCAGCAGCACCGACAGGCGGGACACCATATATTTT	CASSTDRRDTIYF
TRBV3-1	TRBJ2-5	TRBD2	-	TGTGCGAGCGGGAGGCAAAGCGGGAGTGGGACCCAGTACTTC	CASGRQSGSGTQYF
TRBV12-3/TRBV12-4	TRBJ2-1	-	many	TGTGCCAGTACTAGGGGCAGGGCAAACAATGAGCAGTTCTTC	CASTRGRANNEQFF